Listed below are T cell receptor beta chains from one sample, sequenced in a study of spatial heterogeneity in lung cancer. TCRdb passed the 5' RACE reads through MiXCR, listing each CDR3 protein once. The data contain under 100,000 distinct CDR3 sequences, around 8.6% of them singletons. The sample here was PBMCs, taken at surgery. The source of these receptors is a male donor with early-stage non-small cell lung cancer. The CDR3 runs from the conserved cysteine through the conserved F or W. A D gene is named only where the DNA matches it firmly. Clone sizes are given selectively: once, few, many, or a class where the clone is expanded.

TRBJ2-5,TRBD1,many,TRBV20-1,CSANDREETQYF,TGCAGTGCTAATGACAGGGAAGAGACCCAGTACTTC
TRBJ2-6,-,-,TRBV7-3,CASSLPGGLSGANVLTF,TGTGCCAGCAGCTTACCAGGGGGACTCTCTGGGGCCAACGTCCTGACTTTC
TRBJ2-3,-,few,TRBV29-1,CSVVDGLTSTDTQYF,TGCAGCGTTGTCGACGGACTTACTAGCACAGATACGCAGTATTTT
TRBJ2-2,-,-,TRBV5-6,CASSLTGQYTGELFF,TGTGCCAGCAGCTTGACCGGACAATACACCGGGGAGCTGTTTTTT
TRBJ1-1,TRBD1,many,TRBV20-1,CSARQGQGGTEAFF,TGCAGTGCTAGACAGGGACAGGGTGGAACTGAAGCTTTCTTT
TRBJ2-7,TRBD2,many,TRBV5-4,CASSSPGLASYEQYF,TGTGCCAGCAGCTCCCCGGGACTAGCCTCCTACGAGCAGTACTTC
TRBJ2-7,-,many,TRBV6-5,CASSDPGLEQYF,TGTGCCAGCAGTGATCCCGGTCTTGAGCAGTACTTC
TRBJ2-7,TRBD2,-,TRBV10-3,CAMRQAGGSYEQYF,TGTGCCATGCGTCAAGCGGGGGGTTCCTACGAGCAGTACTTC
TRBJ2-3,-,-,TRBV6-1,CASSVDRTDTQYF,TGTGCCAGCAGTGTGGACCGCACAGATACGCAGTATTTT
TRBJ2-3,TRBD2,many,TRBV24-1,CATSDSSGGPGTDTQYF,TGTGCCACCAGTGATTCTAGCGGGGGGCCTGGCACAGATACGCAGTATTTT
TRBJ1-3,-,many,TRBV7-2,CASTPGAGNTIYF,TGTGCCAGCACCCCAGGGGCTGGAAACACCATATATTTT
TRBJ2-1,TRBD1,few,TRBV5-1,CASSPGTGALGEQFF,TGCGCCAGCAGCCCCGGGACAGGTGCCCTCGGTGAGCAGTTCTTC
TRBJ2-3,-,-,TRBV29-1,CSAPGTQPSADTQYF,TGCAGCGCCCCCGGGACCCAACCTAGCGCAGATACGCAGTATTTT
TRBJ2-7,-,many,TRBV6-1,CASSEFNVPTYEQYF,TGTGCCAGCAGTGAATTTAACGTCCCGACCTACGAGCAGTACTTC
TRBJ1-2,TRBD1,few,TRBV29-1,CSVDPGQGKNQGYTF,TGCAGCGTGGATCCGGGACAGGGGAAGAATCAGGGCTACACCTTC
TRBJ1-2,TRBD1,many,TRBV19,CASRLAGTGSYGYTF,TGTGCCAGTAGGCTAGCCGGGACAGGGAGCTATGGCTACACCTTC
TRBJ2-5,-,-,TRBV4-2,CASSQDVGGFEETQYF,TGTGCCAGCAGCCAAGATGTGGGGGGCTTCGAAGAGACCCAGTACTTC
TRBJ2-5,TRBD2,many,TRBV28,CASCRTSAQETQYF,TGTGCCAGTTGCCGGACTAGCGCTCAAGAGACCCAGTACTTC
TRBJ2-3,TRBD2,-,TRBV15,CATSRASGNTDTQYF,TGTGCCACCAGCAGGGCTAGCGGGAACACAGATACGCAGTATTTT
TRBJ2-5,-,many,TRBV29-1,CSAKTGGETQYF,TGCAGCGCTAAGACGGGCGGGGAGACCCAGTACTTC
TRBJ2-7,-,-,TRBV27,CASSLHRVAHEQYF,TGTGCCAGCAGTTTACACAGGGTAGCCCACGAGCAGTACTTC
TRBJ2-7,TRBD2,-,TRBV7-3,CASSSSGTSGEQYF,TGTGCCAGCAGCTCTTCCGGGACTAGCGGGGAGCAGTACTTC
TRBJ2-7,-,many,TRBV20-1,CSARDTERGSYEQYF,TGCAGTGCTAGAGATACGGAGAGGGGGTCCTACGAGCAGTACTTC
TRBJ2-2,-,many,TRBV6-1,CASSEQAWSNTGELFF,TGTGCCAGCAGTGAACAGGCCTGGTCGAACACCGGGGAGCTGTTTTTT
TRBJ2-3,-,-,TRBV2,CASSYFSTDTQYF,TGTGCCAGCAGCTACTTCAGCACAGATACGCAGTATTTT
TRBJ2-7,TRBD1,many,TRBV7-9,CASSSSTGTYEQYF,TGTGCCAGCAGCTCCTCGACAGGGACCTACGAGCAGTACTTC
TRBJ2-3,-,few,TRBV7-2,CASSPRSRGWGDTQYF,TGTGCCAGCAGCCCTCGGTCGCGTGGGTGGGGAGATACGCAGTATTTT
TRBJ2-3,-,-,TRBV7-2,CASSADRSTDTQYF,TGTGCCAGCAGCGCGGACAGATCCACAGATACGCAGTATTTT
TRBJ1-5,-,few,TRBV6-2/TRBV6-3,CASTTGQRGPQHF,TGTGCCAGCACCACCGGACAGCGTGGCCCCCAGCATTTT
TRBJ1-4,-,many,TRBV5-5,CASSSGQYEKLFF,TGTGCCAGCAGTTCAGGACAATATGAAAAACTGTTTTTT
TRBJ2-7,-,few,TRBV2,CASVRGPREQYF,TGTGCCAGCGTAAGGGGCCCACGGGAGCAGTACTTC
TRBJ1-5,-,many,TRBV7-6,CASSLAIGNQPQHF,TGTGCCAGCAGCTTAGCCATCGGGAATCAGCCCCAGCATTTT
TRBJ2-3,-,-,TRBV29-1,CSVEVGASDTQYF,TGCAGCGTTGAAGTGGGAGCCTCGGATACGCAGTATTTT
TRBJ2-2,TRBD2,few,TRBV5-1,CASSLGAGANTGELFF,TGCGCCAGCAGCTTGGGAGCGGGAGCGAACACCGGGGAGCTGTTTTTT
TRBJ2-2,-,many,TRBV28,CASSVGAGELFF,TGTGCCAGCAGTGTAGGGGCCGGGGAGCTGTTTTTT
TRBJ2-3,TRBD2,few,TRBV3-1,CASSQDRRLAEDTQYF,TGTGCCAGCAGCCAAGATAGGCGTCTAGCGGAGGATACGCAGTATTTT
TRBJ2-3,-,few,TRBV10-3,CAISESVRDTQYF,TGTGCCATCAGTGAGTCGGTAAGAGATACGCAGTATTTT